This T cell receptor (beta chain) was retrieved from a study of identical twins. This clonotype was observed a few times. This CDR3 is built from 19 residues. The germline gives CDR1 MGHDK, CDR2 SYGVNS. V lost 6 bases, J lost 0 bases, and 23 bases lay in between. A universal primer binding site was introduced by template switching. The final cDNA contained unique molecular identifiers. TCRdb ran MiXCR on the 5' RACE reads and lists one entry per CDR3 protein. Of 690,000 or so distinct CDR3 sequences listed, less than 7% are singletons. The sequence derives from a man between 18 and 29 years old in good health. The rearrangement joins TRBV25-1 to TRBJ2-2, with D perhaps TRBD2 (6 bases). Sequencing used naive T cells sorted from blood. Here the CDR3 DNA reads TGTGCCAGCAGGTCCCCCTTTGGCGTTAGCGGCGCGAACACCGGGGAGCTGTTTTTT. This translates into CASRSPFGVSGANTGELFF.